These T cell receptor beta chains were read from a single sample in a study of cytomegalovirus exposure and HLA in healthy donors. Generated by immunoSEQ multiplex PCR, the TCRdb table keeps only in-frame clones and is missing some. The sample consists of roughly 100,000 clones, 70% to 90% of them appearing once. The material sequenced was PBMCs. The receptors shown here come from a young woman in good health and CMV-seropositive. The CDR3 runs from the conserved cysteine through the conserved F or W. Fields, in order: CDR3 DNA, CDR3 protein, D gene, V gene, J gene, clone size, CDR3 length. A D gene is named only where the DNA matches it firmly. The size of a clone is reported for some rows only, either as once, few or many, or as a class for expanded clones.

DNA: TGTGCCATTAGCAAGGGACAGGGGGCCGGTCAGCCCCAGCATTTT
CDR3: CAISKGQGAGQPQHF
D: TRBD1
V: TRBV19
J: TRBJ1-5
size: NA
length: 15

DNA: TGTGCCAGCAGTGAATCGGTAGGACAGTACCAAGAGACCCAGTACTTC
CDR3: CASSESVGQYQETQYF
D: NA
V: TRBV2
J: TRBJ2-5
size: NA
length: 16

DNA: TGTGCCAGCAGCCAGGGGGCCGGGAACACTGAAGCTTTCTTT
CDR3: CASSQGAGNTEAFF
D: TRBD1
V: TRBV5-4
J: TRBJ1-1
size: NA
length: 14

DNA: TGTGCCAGCAGTATCGTTGGGGGGGGCCAAGAGACCCAGTACTTC
CDR3: CASSIVGGGQETQYF
D: TRBD2
V: TRBV27
J: TRBJ2-5
size: NA
length: 15

DNA: TGTGCCAGCAGGCAGCGGCTCCGGAATGAGCAGTTCTTC
CDR3: CASRQRLRNEQFF
D: NA
V: TRBV2
J: TRBJ2-1
size: NA
length: 13

DNA: TGTGCCAGTAGTCCAACTAGCACAGATACGCAGTATTTT
CDR3: CASSPTSTDTQYF
D: NA
V: TRBV19
J: TRBJ2-3
size: NA
length: 13

DNA: TGTGCCAGCAGTGAGCGGGCAGCCGCCCTAGGGCAGTACTTC
CDR3: CASSERAAALGQYF
D: NA
V: TRBV2
J: TRBJ2-7
size: NA
length: 14

DNA: TGTGCCAGCAGCCTCCCAGGGTCCGGCTACGAGCAGTACTTC
CDR3: CASSLPGSGYEQYF
D: NA
V: TRBV5-6
J: TRBJ2-7
size: NA
length: 14

DNA: TGTGCCAGCAGCCCGAGACAGGGCGACACCGGGGAGCTGTTTTTT
CDR3: CASSPRQGDTGELFF
D: TRBD1
V: TRBV4-2
J: TRBJ2-2
size: few
length: 15

DNA: TGTGCCAGTAGGGATAGCGGGACGGAAAGATACGAGCAGTACTTC
CDR3: CASRDSGTERYEQYF
D: TRBD2
V: TRBV19
J: TRBJ2-7
size: NA
length: 15

DNA: TGTGCCCCCGAGACAGGGTACGAGCAGTACTTC
CDR3: CAPETGYEQYF
D: TRBD1
V: TRBV28
J: TRBJ2-7
size: NA
length: 11

DNA: TGTGCCAGCAGTGAGATGAGGACAGGGGGCTATGGCTACACCTTC
CDR3: CASSEMRTGGYGYTF
D: TRBD1
V: TRBV6-1
J: TRBJ1-2
size: NA
length: 15

DNA: TGTGCCAGCAGCGTTGAGCCAGATACGCAGTATTTT
CDR3: CASSVEPDTQYF
D: NA
V: TRBV9
J: TRBJ2-3
size: NA
length: 12

DNA: TGTGCCAGCAGTTTCCCCACAGGAGCTAATGAAAAACTGTTTTTT
CDR3: CASSFPTGANEKLFF
D: NA
V: TRBV28
J: TRBJ1-4
size: once
length: 15

DNA: TGCGCCAGCAGCCAAGGACAGGGGGCGTATGGCTACACCTTC
CDR3: CASSQGQGAYGYTF
D: TRBD1
V: TRBV4-1
J: TRBJ1-2
size: NA
length: 14

DNA: TGTGCCAGCAGCGATCCCCAGCGGGGCGCGAACACCGGGGAGCTGTTTTTT
CDR3: CASSDPQRGANTGELFF
D: TRBD2
V: TRBV9
J: TRBJ2-2
size: NA
length: 17

DNA: TGTGCCAGCAGTTTAAATCAGCCCCAGCATTTT
CDR3: CASSLNQPQHF
D: NA
V: TRBV2
J: TRBJ1-5
size: few
length: 11